The rows below give T cell receptor beta chains drawn from one sample of a study of blood T cell repertoires in COVID-19. This table comes from immunoSEQ multiplex PCR, and its TCRdb copy is limited to in-frame clones, with some not included. The repertoire holds roughly 80,000 clones, 80% to 90% seen once, with under 20% in the top ten. Source material: peripheral blood. These receptors came from a woman in her sixties with acute or convalescent COVID-19. Both conserved end residues are part of each CDR3. Fields, in order: V gene, D gene, J gene, clone size, CDR3 protein, CDR3 DNA. The D gene is left open where the match is weak. Clone size is given for some rows only: seen once, a few or many times, or a class if the clone is expanded.

TRBV6-5	-	TRBJ2-1	few	CASNTGSRDNEQFF	TGTGCCAGCAACACAGGGAGCAGGGACAATGAGCAGTTCTTC
TRBV5-1	-	TRBJ1-3	-	CASSLGGQAGNTIYF	TGCGCCAGCAGCTTGGGGGGGCAAGCTGGAAACACCATATATTTT
TRBV3-1/TRBV3-2	TRBD1	TRBJ1-1	-	CASREGAVNTEAFF	TGTGCCAGCAGAGAGGGGGCGGTGAACACTGAAGCTTTCTTT
TRBV30	TRBD1	TRBJ1-1	-	CAWSQGQGINTEAFF	TGTGCCTGGAGTCAGGGACAGGGGATCAACACTGAAGCTTTCTTT
TRBV24-1	TRBD2	TRBJ2-3	-	CATNSGGRTDTQYF	TGTGCCACCAATTCGGGGGGGCGCACAGATACGCAGTATTTT
TRBV5-1	-	TRBJ1-1	-	CASSLVLNTEAFF	TGCGCCAGCAGCTTGGTCTTGAACACTGAAGCTTTCTTT
TRBV4-1	TRBD1	TRBJ1-1	-	CASTNAGGLNTEAFF	TGCGCCAGCACCAATGCAGGGGGTTTGAACACTGAAGCTTTCTTT
TRBV6-5	TRBD1	TRBJ1-6	-	CASIGTGYSPLHF	TGTGCCAGCATCGGGACAGGGTACTCACCCCTCCACTTT
TRBV24-1	-	TRBJ2-2	once	CATSEQLYGELFF	TGTGCCACCAGTGAACAATTATACGGGGAGCTGTTTTTT
TRBV19	TRBD1	TRBJ1-1	-	CASTSTGGKAPTEAFF	TGTGCCAGTACCTCGACAGGGGGCAAAGCACCCACTGAAGCTTTCTTT
TRBV5-8	-	TRBJ1-5	once	CASSLGRDTQPQHF	TGTGCCAGCAGCTTGGGCAGGGATACTCAGCCCCAGCATTTT
TRBV30	-	TRBJ1-4	-	CAWSVGGASEKLFF	TGTGCCTGGAGTGTAGGGGGGGCGAGTGAAAAACTGTTTTTT
TRBV7-8	TRBD1	TRBJ2-4	-	CASSSRQGAKNIQYF	TGTGCCAGCAGCTCCCGACAGGGGGCCAAAAACATTCAGTACTTC
TRBV19	-	TRBJ2-5	-	CASSIGGLLQETQYF	TGTGCCAGTAGTATAGGAGGACTACTGCAAGAGACCCAGTACTTC
TRBV7-6	-	TRBJ1-6	-	CASSLIRIENSPLHF	TGTGCCAGCAGCTTAATCAGGATTGAGAATTCACCCCTCCACTTT
TRBV18	TRBD2	TRBJ2-4	-	CASSPPSSSGGARYF	TGTGCCAGCTCACCACCGTCATCTAGCGGGGGGGCTAGGTACTTC
TRBV6-5	-	TRBJ1-1	once	CASSYSWTDSEAFF	TGTGCCAGCAGTTACTCCTGGACAGACTCTGAAGCTTTCTTT
TRBV3-1/TRBV3-2	TRBD2	TRBJ2-3	-	CASSYRGGFGTDTQYF	TGTGCCAGCAGCTACCGGGGGGGTTTTGGCACAGATACGCAGTATTTT
TRBV29-1	-	TRBJ1-3	-	CSVGGFQNTIYF	TGCAGCGTTGGAGGGTTCCAAAACACCATATATTTT
TRBV24-1	-	TRBJ2-5	-	CATEGNQETQYF	TGTGCCACCGAGGGAAACCAAGAGACCCAGTACTTC
TRBV19	-	TRBJ1-3	many	CASRRQRFSGNTIYF	TGTGCCAGTAGGAGACAGCGATTCTCTGGAAACACCATATATTTT
TRBV19	-	TRBJ2-2	-	CASSIRGSGELFF	TGTGCCAGTAGTATTCGGGGGTCCGGGGAGCTGTTTTTT
TRBV5-1	TRBD1	TRBJ2-3	-	CASSVGQSGDTQYF	TGCGCCAGCAGCGTGGGACAGTCAGGAGATACGCAGTATTTT
TRBV5-1	TRBD1	TRBJ1-1	-	CASSLGGDRDAFF	TGCGCCAGCAGCTTGGGTGGGGACAGGGACGCTTTCTTT
TRBV27	-	TRBJ1-1	-	CASSKDRMNTEAFF	TGTGCCAGCAGTAAAGACAGAATGAACACTGAAGCTTTCTTT
TRBV19	-	TRBJ1-2	once	CASSHKSQGVFGYTF	TGTGCCAGTAGTCACAAATCACAGGGAGTCTTTGGCTACACCTTC
TRBV29-1	-	TRBJ2-1	-	CSVYPGDEQFF	TGCAGCGTTTACCCAGGCGATGAGCAGTTCTTC
TRBV9	-	TRBJ1-1	-	CASSVDLQANEAFF	TGTGCCAGCAGCGTAGATTTGCAGGCGAATGAAGCTTTCTTT
TRBV6-2/TRBV6-3	TRBD1	TRBJ1-2	-	CASSPPGTGASNYGYTF	TGTGCCAGCAGTCCCCCCGGGACAGGGGCTTCTAACTATGGCTACACCTTC
TRBV24-1	-	TRBJ1-3	-	CATSEGSGNTIYF	TGTGCCACCAGTGAGGGCTCAGGAAACACCATATATTTT
TRBV28	-	TRBJ1-5	few	CASSSTRVWGPQHF	TGTGCCAGCAGTTCGACCAGGGTGTGGGGGCCCCAGCATTTT
TRBV6-5	TRBD1	TRBJ2-1	-	CASSYRTGGNEQFF	TGTGCCAGCAGTTACCGGACAGGGGGCAATGAGCAGTTCTTC
TRBV29-1	TRBD1	TRBJ1-5	once	CSVAGGFGQPQHF	TGCAGCGTGGCAGGGGGCTTTGGGCAGCCCCAGCATTTT
TRBV6-6	-	TRBJ1-5	-	CASSPHGGRDQPQHF	TGTGCCAGCAGCCCTCACGGTGGGAGGGATCAGCCCCAGCATTTT
TRBV3-1/TRBV3-2	-	TRBJ1-4	few	CASSQGGSNEKLFF	TGTGCCAGCAGCCAAGGTGGGAGTAATGAAAAACTGTTTTTT
TRBV3-1/TRBV3-2	TRBD1	TRBJ1-1	-	CASSQATGVAEAFF	TGTGCCAGCAGCCAAGCGACAGGGGTAGCTGAAGCTTTCTTT